Listed below are T cell receptor beta chains from one sample, sequenced in a study of blood T cell repertoires in COVID-19. Repertoires were generated with immunoSEQ multiplex PCR, while TCRdb's copy carries only in-frame clones and drops some. The table lists roughly 270,000 clones, 85% of them singletons. Sequences were obtained from PBMCs or T cells enriched from blood (not recorded which). The receptors stem from a woman in her forties or fifties who had recovered from COVID-19. Both conserved end residues are part of each CDR3. The D gene is left open where the match is weak. The size entry is marked missing in some rows and otherwise reads once, few, many or a size class.

v_call	clone_size	j_call	d_call	cdr3_nt	cdr3_aa
TRBV5-4	few	TRBJ2-5	NA	TGTGCCAGCAGCTTGTACACAGGGGAGACCCAGTACTTC	CASSLYTGETQYF
TRBV28	NA	TRBJ1-4	TRBD1	TGTGCCAGCGTTCAAGATAACAGGGGAAGAAAACTGTTTTTT	CASVQDNRGRKLFF
TRBV18	NA	TRBJ2-2	NA	TGTGCCAGCTCACCGGGGCCCCCGGAGACCGGGGAGCTGTTTTTT	CASSPGPPETGELFF
TRBV5-4	NA	TRBJ2-5	NA	TGTGCCAGCAGCTTGATCCAGAAGCAAGAGACCCAGTACTTC	CASSLIQKQETQYF
TRBV7-8	NA	TRBJ1-1	NA	TGTGCCAGCAGCTTCCGGGGGTTGGGAAACACTGAAGCTTTCTTT	CASSFRGLGNTEAFF
TRBV24-1	NA	TRBJ1-1	TRBD1	TGTGCCACCAGTGATGGGAAGACAGGGGTCCCCCCTGAAGCTTTCTTT	CATSDGKTGVPPEAFF
TRBV7-8	NA	TRBJ2-7	TRBD1	TGTGCCAGCAGCTCGGGACAGGGGCGAAACTACGAGCAGTACTTC	CASSSGQGRNYEQYF
TRBV30	NA	TRBJ2-5	NA	TGTGCCTGGAAGGGAGCGGCCCAAGAGACCCAGTACTTC	CAWKGAAQETQYF
TRBV2	NA	TRBJ1-2	TRBD1	TGTGCCAGCAGGGCAGGGGGTTTCTATGGCTACACCTTC	CASRAGGFYGYTF
TRBV18	NA	TRBJ1-1	TRBD1	TGTGCCAGCTCAGTGAAACAGGGGGACACTGAAGCTTTCTTT	CASSVKQGDTEAFF
TRBV27	NA	TRBJ2-1	TRBD1	TGTGCCAGCAGTGCCCGGGACAGTCGCTACAATGAGCAGTTCTTC	CASSARDSRYNEQFF
TRBV5-1	NA	TRBJ1-1	NA	TGCGCCAGCAGCTTGGGTGGAGAATACACTGAAGCTTTCTTT	CASSLGGEYTEAFF
TRBV7-9	NA	TRBJ2-3	NA	TGTGCCAGCAGCCCGGACTGGATGAGCACAGATACGCAGTATTTT	CASSPDWMSTDTQYF
TRBV7-8	NA	TRBJ2-7	TRBD2	TGTGCCAGCAGCTTATTAGCGGGAGAGTTCGCGGCCTACGAGCAGTACTTC	CASSLLAGEFAAYEQYF
TRBV6-5	NA	TRBJ2-3	TRBD2	TGTGCCAGCAGTACATCTAGCGGGGGCCTGAAGACGCAGTATTTT	CASSTSSGGLKTQYF
TRBV24-1	NA	TRBJ2-1	TRBD2	TGTGCCACCAGTGATTTTGGCGGGGGGGTTTCCTCGCTCAATGAGCAGTTCTTC	CATSDFGGGVSSLNEQFF
TRBV3-1/TRBV3-2	NA	TRBJ1-1	TRBD1	TGTGCCAGCAGCCAAATACAGGGGGAAGAAGCTTTCTTT	CASSQIQGEEAFF
TRBV11-3	NA	TRBJ2-1	NA	TGTGCCAGCAGCTTAGGTCGGGGTTGGAATGAGCAGTTCTTC	CASSLGRGWNEQFF
TRBV19	NA	TRBJ1-1	NA	TGTGCCAGTGGGGGGGCCACTGAAGCTTTCTTT	CASGGATEAFF
TRBV28	NA	TRBJ1-2	NA	TGTGCCAGCAGTTTACCAACTCCCGACGGGAACTATGGCTACACCTTC	CASSLPTPDGNYGYTF
TRBV15	NA	TRBJ1-2	TRBD1	TGTGCCACCAGCAGAGATCTTGACCTACAGGGGCTCCTTGGCTACACCTTC	CATSRDLDLQGLLGYTF
TRBV7-2	NA	TRBJ1-1	TRBD1	TGTGCCAGCAGCTTAGTTGGTAGGCAGGGGGCTGAAGCTTTCTTT	CASSLVGRQGAEAFF